This T cell receptor (beta chain) was documented in a study of blood T cell repertoires in COVID-19 (dated by TCRdb to the early 2020s). Describing the broader study: The collaborator samples originated in the United States, Italy and Spain and spanned the acute and convalescent phases of COVID-19. HLA class I and class II types, where available, came from metadata supplied by the sample provider rather than from assay-based typing. The samples were drawn from two sources: the first 160 participants of the ongoing ImmuneRACE study, and over 1,000 subjects contributed by 6 global collaborators. The prospective study material was composed of cDNA or gDNA derived from T cells, B-cell-depleted T cells, or PBMCs. Subjects who had been exposed to COVID-19, were actively infected with it, or had recovered from it provided the deeply sampled blood TCRbeta repertoires that made up the dataset. The repertoires were released in a freely available public database meant as a resource for research on the immune response to SARS-CoV-2. A de-identified subject ID, COVID-19 status, age in years and sex were almost always included in the sample metadata. Results the study describes overall, beyond this receptor: The quantity of clinical and demographic metadata differed by source and by participant and was supplied without curation.

Worth noting for this clone: Its antigen is currently not known. Base qualities are missing; no much larger clone stands one base away.

The collaborating institutions used their own protocols to collect whole blood in K2EDTA tubes. For TCRbeta analysis, collaborators shipped samples in one of three forms: frozen whole blood, isolated PBMCs, or DNA extracted from either of those sample types. CDR1 and CDR2 are read off the germline V gene (reference sequence) as WNHNN and SYGVQD. Germline trimming: 3 bases from V, 8 bases from J; junction bases outside gene matches: 5. Including cysteine and phenylalanine, the CDR3 has 13 amino acids. Just the 39-base CDR3 DNA is kept, in frame starting at base 1. TCRbeta CDR3 regions were amplified from genomic DNA by means of the immunoSEQ Assay, a bias-controlled multiplex PCR. The authors' analysis ran thus. The number of nucleated cells in each sample was estimated from the amplification of reference gene primers within the assay. To quantify the absolute abundance of each unique TCRbeta CDR3 rearrangement, sequence reads were collapsed and filtered. Productive Simpson clonality was computed per sample as the square root of Simpson's diversity index over productive rearrangements. Drawn from immuneACCESS, this table holds only the in-frame rearrangements with V and J called that TCRdb kept. Clones are partly lost; checked studies trace under half to an unresolved V gene and leave the rest unexplained. That table gives V, J and clone size, and the DNA gave D and trimming. The sample records tens of thousands of clones, around nine tenths of which are singletons. The ten largest make up approximately 20% of the sample.

The V and J segments used are TRBV10-1 and TRBJ1-2; 8 central nucleotides agree with TRBD1. The sequence came from a woman aged 80 or over with acute or convalescent COVID-19. Specimen: peripheral blood. The DNA sequence is TGCGCCAGCAGTGACGGACAGGGTTTCGGCTACACCTTC. This codes for CASSDGQGFGYTF.